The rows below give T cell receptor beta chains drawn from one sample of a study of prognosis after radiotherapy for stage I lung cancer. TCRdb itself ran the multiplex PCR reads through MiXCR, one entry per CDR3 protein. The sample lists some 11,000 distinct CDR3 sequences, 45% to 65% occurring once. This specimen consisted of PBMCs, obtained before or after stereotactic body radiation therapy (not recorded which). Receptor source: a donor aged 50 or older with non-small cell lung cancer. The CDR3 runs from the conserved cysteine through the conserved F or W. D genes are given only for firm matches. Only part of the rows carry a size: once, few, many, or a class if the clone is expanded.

CDR3: CASSRTGRNAANEKLFF
DNA: TGTGCCAGCAGTCGGACAGGACGAAATGCGGCTAATGAAAAACTGTTTTTT
D: TRBD1
size: once
J: TRBJ1-4
V: TRBV6-2/TRBV6-3

CDR3: CATRSAGGPQEQFF
DNA: TGTGCCACCAGATCAGCGGGGGGGCCACAAGAGCAGTTCTTC
D: TRBD2
size: medium-sized
J: TRBJ2-1
V: TRBV6-1

CDR3: CASSQDHGSTEAFF
DNA: TGTGCCAGCAGCCAAGATCACGGGAGCACTGAAGCTTTCTTT
D: .
size: medium-sized
J: TRBJ1-1
V: TRBV4-2

CDR3: CAIDPEVGIATHNEQFF
DNA: TGTGCCATCGACCCAGAGGTGGGAATAGCGACCCACAATGAGCAGTTCTTC
D: .
size: .
J: TRBJ2-1
V: TRBV6-2/TRBV6-3

CDR3: CSARGQLYNSPLHF
DNA: TGCAGTGCTAGAGGACAGCTCTATAATTCACCCCTCCACTTT
D: .
size: .
J: TRBJ1-6
V: TRBV20-1

CDR3: CASSYKGLANNEQFF
DNA: TGTGCCAGCAGTTACAAGGGACTAGCTAACAATGAGCAGTTCTTC
D: TRBD2
size: medium-sized
J: TRBJ2-1
V: TRBV6-2/TRBV6-3

CDR3: CASGHGGQMNTEAFF
DNA: TGTGCCAGCGGGCACGGGGGGCAAATGAACACTGAAGCTTTCTTT
D: .
size: many
J: TRBJ1-1
V: TRBV3-1

CDR3: CASSPFLAGGPNEQFF
DNA: TGTGCCAGCAGCCCCTTTCTAGCGGGGGGGCCAAATGAGCAGTTCTTC
D: TRBD2
size: many
J: TRBJ2-1
V: TRBV3-1

CDR3: CASSVDDSDTQYF
DNA: TGTGCCAGCAGCGTTGATGACTCAGATACGCAGTATTTT
D: .
size: medium-sized
J: TRBJ2-3
V: TRBV9

CDR3: CASSAYAVGELFF
DNA: TGTGCCAGCAGTGCTTATGCTGTCGGGGAGCTGTTTTTT
D: .
size: .
J: TRBJ2-2
V: TRBV2

CDR3: CASSLGRLAGRFQFF
DNA: TGTGCCAGCAGCTTGGGAAGACTAGCGGGGCGTTTTCAGTTCTTC
D: TRBD2
size: many
J: TRBJ2-1
V: TRBV5-8

CDR3: CSARDLSSNQPQHF
DNA: TGCAGTGCTAGAGATCTCAGTAGCAATCAGCCCCAGCATTTT
D: .
size: medium-sized
J: TRBJ1-5
V: TRBV20-1

CDR3: CASSVELWVTEAFF
DNA: TGTGCCAGCAGCGTGGAGCTTTGGGTCACTGAAGCTTTCTTT
D: .
size: .
J: TRBJ1-1
V: TRBV5-5

CDR3: CSGAIYNSPLHF
DNA: TGCAGTGGGGCCATCTATAATTCACCCCTCCACTTT
D: .
size: medium-sized
J: TRBJ1-6
V: TRBV20-1

CDR3: CASTLTTSGYEQYF
DNA: TGTGCCAGCACCCTTACGACTAGCGGATACGAGCAGTACTTC
D: TRBD2
size: .
J: TRBJ2-7
V: TRBV11-2

CDR3: CASTPSGREAQAGSYNEQFF
DNA: TGTGCCAGTACCCCCTCGGGGCGGGAGGCCCAAGCGGGCTCCTACAATGAGCAGTTTTTC
D: TRBD2
size: medium-sized
J: TRBJ2-1
V: TRBV19

CDR3: CASSLVAGLDTEAFF
DNA: TGTGCCAGCAGCTTAGTAGCAGGGTTGGACACTGAAGCTTTCTTT
D: .
size: many
J: TRBJ1-1
V: TRBV7-9

CDR3: CSARVLDRETYEQYF
DNA: TGCAGTGCTAGAGTACTCGACAGGGAGACCTACGAGCAGTACTTC
D: TRBD1
size: .
J: TRBJ2-7
V: TRBV20-1

CDR3: CASGGLRGSPLHF
DNA: TGTGCCTCCGGGGGGCTCCGGGGATCACCCCTCCACTTT
D: .
size: .
J: TRBJ1-6
V: TRBV30

CDR3: CASSSPGSYEQYF
DNA: TGTGCCAGCAGCTCGCCAGGATCCTACGAGCAGTACTTC
D: .
size: medium-sized
J: TRBJ2-7
V: TRBV11-2

CDR3: CASSPGQLMQETQYF
DNA: TGTGCCAGCAGTCCGGGACAGTTGATGCAAGAGACCCAGTACTTC
D: TRBD1
size: .
J: TRBJ2-5
V: TRBV6-1

CDR3: CASSATSGANYGYTF
DNA: TGTGCCAGCAGTGCCACGTCCGGGGCTAACTATGGCTACACCTTC
D: .
size: .
J: TRBJ1-2
V: TRBV6-2/TRBV6-3

CDR3: CASRGYYNEQFF
DNA: TGTGCCAGCAGGGGGTATTACAATGAGCAGTTCTTC
D: .
size: .
J: TRBJ2-1
V: TRBV6-1